This section outlines one T cell receptor (beta chain) sequence together with its context. Its cognate antigen is unknown. One entry per CDR3 protein, called by TCRdb with MiXCR from the 5' RACE reads. Of 400,000 or so distinct CDR3 sequences listed, 21% are singletons. Per germline, CDR1 SGDLS and CDR2 YYNGEE. The CDR3 contains 14 residues. The data are from a study of T-cell memory formation after mild COVID-19. Study-level results: There was a balanced CD4/CD8 profile in clones contracting day 15 to 85, and later expanders leaned CD4+.

Material: PBMCs or a T cell subset sorted from them (not recorded which). The origin of this receptor is an adult woman who had mild COVID-19 (a few samples of this study predate the infection). Cell type and time point are not known. This chain joins TRBV9 and TRBJ2-7; D is possibly TRBD1 or TRBD2 (5 bases each). TRBJ2-5 matches the DNA end more closely, so the J call is doubtful. CDR3 protein: CASNRVGTEETQYF. The DNA of the CDR3 is TGTGCCAGCAACCGCGTAGGGACCGAAGAGACCCAGTACTTC.